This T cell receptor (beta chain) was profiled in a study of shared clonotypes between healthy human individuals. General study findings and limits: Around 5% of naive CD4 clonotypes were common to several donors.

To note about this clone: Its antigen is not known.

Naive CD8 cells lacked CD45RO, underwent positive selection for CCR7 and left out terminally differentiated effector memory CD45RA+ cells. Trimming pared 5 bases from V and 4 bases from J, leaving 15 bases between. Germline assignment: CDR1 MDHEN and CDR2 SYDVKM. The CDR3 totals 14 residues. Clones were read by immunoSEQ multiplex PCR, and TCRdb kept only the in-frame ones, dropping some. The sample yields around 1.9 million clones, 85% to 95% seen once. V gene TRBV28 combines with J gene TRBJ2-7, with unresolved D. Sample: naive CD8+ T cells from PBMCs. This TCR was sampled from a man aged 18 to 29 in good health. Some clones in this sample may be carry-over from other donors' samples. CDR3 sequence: CASSTEIQGYEQYF. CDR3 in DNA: TGTGCCAGCAGTACCGAAATACAAGGGTACGAGCAGTACTTC. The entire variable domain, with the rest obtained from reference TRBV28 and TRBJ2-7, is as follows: DVKVTQSSRYLVKRTGEKVFLECVQDMDHENMFWYRQDPGLGLRLIYFSYDVKMKEKGDIPEGYSVSREKKERFSLILESASTNQTSMYLCASSTEIQGYEQYFGPGTRLTVT.